This TCR beta chain is from a study of T cells in Graves' hyperthyroidism and ophthalmopathy. Whole-study context: Specimen type is peripheral blood, collected at initial diagnosis prior to any treatment. Findings of the study overall: Clonotypes that were expanded in thyroid above 0.001 mostly appeared in blood too.

J lost 12 bases, V lost 5 bases, and 21 bases had no gene match. CDR1 SQVTM and CDR2 ANQGSEA come from the germline V gene. CDR3 length: 16 amino acids. The source material, RNA transcripts, was used to amplify TCR beta CDR3 regions. In the first-round RT-PCR of the TCR CDR3, the HTBI primer set was used. TCRdb reprocessed the multiplex PCR reads with MiXCR, giving one entry per CDR3 protein. Found here are about 600,000 distinct CDR3 sequences, 12% to 15% of them singletons; the top ten hold roughly 7.7%. Points on this clonotype: Its specificity is not known.

Patients having uncontrolled infection, another autoimmune disease, pregnancy or lactation were not included. Extraction of PBMCs used around 9.6 ml of fresh peripheral blood. The receptor was isolated from a woman under 30 with Graves' ophthalmopathy. The chain uses TRBV29-1 and TRBJ2-1, with 8 nucleotides matching TRBD1. What was sequenced was blood. CDR3: CSVTGRRGDVDRGQFF. CDR3 nucleotides: TGCAGCGTTACGGGACGGAGGGGTGACGTCGACAGGGGGCAGTTCTTC.